The subject of this entry is one T cell receptor beta chain. No DNA is given; TCRdb re-called the 5' RACE reads and lists each CDR3 protein once. Its listing shows a few hundred thousand distinct CDR3 sequences. The CDR3 has 17 amino acids. Per germline, CDR1 SGHRS and CDR2 YFSETQ. The data were obtained in a study of T cells expressing NK-cell markers. Study-level information: Among eight sequenced donors, seven carried HCMV seropositivity while one was seronegative.

The rearrangement uses TRBV5-1 and TRBJ1-2; TCRdb indicates TRBD1, and absent DNA this call remains unverified. The clonotype was recovered from a man aged 18-70 years in good health. The sample was blood T cells: a sorted CD56 or NKG2C T cell subset, CD4+ or CD8+ T cells, or bulk PBMC T cells (not recorded which). The CDR3 reads CASSLEVRDRARGGYTF.